This T cell receptor beta chain was observed in a study of blood T cell repertoires in COVID-19. Study in general: The samples span acute and convalescent COVID-19 from the United States, Italy and Spain. PBMCs, B-cell-depleted T cells, or T cells were the source of the cDNA or gDNA that made up the material.

Study processing details: Estimation of nucleated cell counts relied on the amplification of reference gene primers. Measured with immunoSEQ multiplex PCR; TCRdb has only the in-frame clones, and not every one. V, J and clone size were drawn from that table, and D and trimming were deduced from the DNA. The repertoire holds hundreds of thousands of clones, with approximately 83% as singletons. There are 16 residues in the CDR3. The junction had 9 bases not matched to a gene; V was cut back by 6 bases and J by 5 bases. CDR1 and CDR2 from the germline V gene are SGHAT and FQNNGV. This clone was counted a single time.

Sequencing was performed on peripheral blood. This clonotype originated in a woman in her 30s who had recovered from COVID-19. The gene calls are TRBV11-2 and TRBJ2-3; 12 bases agree with TRBD2. The CDR3 sequence is CASRGPGTSGRDTQYF. The CDR3 DNA reads TGTGCCAGCAGGGGCCCCGGGACTAGCGGGCGAGATACGCAGTATTTT.